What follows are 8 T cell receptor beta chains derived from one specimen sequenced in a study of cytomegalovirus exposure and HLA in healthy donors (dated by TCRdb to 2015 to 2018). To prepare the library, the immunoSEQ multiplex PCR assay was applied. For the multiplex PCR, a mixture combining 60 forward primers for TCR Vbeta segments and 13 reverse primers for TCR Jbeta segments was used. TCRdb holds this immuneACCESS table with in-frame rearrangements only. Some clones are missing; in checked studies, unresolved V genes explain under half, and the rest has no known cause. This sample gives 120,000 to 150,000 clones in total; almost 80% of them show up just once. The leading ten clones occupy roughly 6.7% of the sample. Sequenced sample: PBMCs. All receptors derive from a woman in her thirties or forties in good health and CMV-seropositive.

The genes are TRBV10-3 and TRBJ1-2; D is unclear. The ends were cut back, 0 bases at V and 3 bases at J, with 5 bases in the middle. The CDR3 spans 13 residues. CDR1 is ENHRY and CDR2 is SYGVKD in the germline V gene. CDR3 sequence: CAISESPDYGYTF. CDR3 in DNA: TGTGCCATCAGTGAGTCGCCGGACTATGGCTACACCTTC.

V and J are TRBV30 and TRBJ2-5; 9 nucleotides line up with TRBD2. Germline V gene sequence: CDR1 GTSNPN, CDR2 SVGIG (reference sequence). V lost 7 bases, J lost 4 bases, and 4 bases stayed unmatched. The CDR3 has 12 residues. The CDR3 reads CASKGLAETQYF. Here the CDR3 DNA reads TGTGCCTCTAAGGGACTAGCAGAGACCCAGTACTTC. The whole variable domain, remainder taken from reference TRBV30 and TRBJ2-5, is SQTIHQWPATLVQPVGSPLSLECTVEGTSNPNLYWYRQAAGRGLQLLFYSVGIGQISSEVPQNLSASRPQDRQFILSSKKLLLSDSGFYLCASKGLAETQYFGPGTRLLVL.

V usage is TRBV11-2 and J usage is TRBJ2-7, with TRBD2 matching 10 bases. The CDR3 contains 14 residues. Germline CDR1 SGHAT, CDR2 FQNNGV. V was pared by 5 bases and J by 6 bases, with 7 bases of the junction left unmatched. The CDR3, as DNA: TGTGCCAGCAGCGAACTAGCGGGGCAATCCGAGCAGTACTTC. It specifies CASSELAGQSEQYF. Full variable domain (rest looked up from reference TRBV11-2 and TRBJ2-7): EAGVAQSPRYKIIEKRQSVAFWCNPISGHATLYWYQQILGQGPKLLIQFQNNGVVDDSQLPKDRFSAERLKGVDSTLKIQPAKLEDSAVYLCASSELAGQSEQYFGPGTRLTVT.

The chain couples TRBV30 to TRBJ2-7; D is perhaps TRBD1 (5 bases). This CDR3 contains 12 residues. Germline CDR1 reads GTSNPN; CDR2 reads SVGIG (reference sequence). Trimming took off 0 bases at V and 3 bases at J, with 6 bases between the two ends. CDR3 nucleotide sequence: TGTGCCTGGAGTGTACAGGTCTACGAGCAGTACTTC. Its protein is CAWSVQVYEQYF.

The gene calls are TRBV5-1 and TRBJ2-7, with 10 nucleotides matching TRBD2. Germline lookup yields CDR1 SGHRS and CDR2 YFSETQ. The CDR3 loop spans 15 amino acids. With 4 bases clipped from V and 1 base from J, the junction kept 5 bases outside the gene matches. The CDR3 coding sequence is TGCGCCAGCAGCCCACCTAGCGGGGGTTCCTACGAGCAGTACTTC. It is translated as CASSPPSGGSYEQYF.

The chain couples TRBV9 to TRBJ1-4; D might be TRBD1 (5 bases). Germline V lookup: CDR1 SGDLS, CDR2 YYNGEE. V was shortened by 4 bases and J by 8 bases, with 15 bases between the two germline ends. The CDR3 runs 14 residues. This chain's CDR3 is CASSPDKGGEKLFF. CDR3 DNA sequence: TGTGCCAGCAGCCCGGACAAGGGTGGGGAAAAACTGTTTTTT. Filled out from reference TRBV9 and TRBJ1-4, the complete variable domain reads DSGVTQTPKHLITATGQRVTLRCSPRSGDLSVYWYQQSLDQGLQFLIQYYNGEERAKGNILERFSAQQFPDLHSELNLSSLELGDSALYFCASSPDKGGEKLFFGSGTQLSVL.

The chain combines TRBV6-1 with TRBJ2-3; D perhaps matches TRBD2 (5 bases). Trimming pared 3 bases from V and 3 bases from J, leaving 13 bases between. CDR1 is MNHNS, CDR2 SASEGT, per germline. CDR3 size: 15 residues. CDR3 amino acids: CASSERTGRTDTQYF. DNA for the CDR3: TGTGCCAGCAGTGAGAGGACTGGCCGTACAGATACGCAGTATTTT.

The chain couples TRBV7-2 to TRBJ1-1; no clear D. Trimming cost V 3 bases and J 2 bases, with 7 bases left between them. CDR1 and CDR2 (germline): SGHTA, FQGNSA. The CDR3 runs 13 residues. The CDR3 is CASSFTENTEAFF. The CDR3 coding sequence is TGTGCCAGCAGCTTTACAGAAAACACTGAAGCTTTCTTT. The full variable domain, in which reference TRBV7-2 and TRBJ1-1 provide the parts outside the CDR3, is GAGVSQSPSNKVTEKGKDVELRCDPISGHTALYWYRQSLGQGLEFLIYFQGNSAPDKSGLPSDRFSAERTGGSVSTLTIQRTQQEDSAVYLCASSFTENTEAFFGQGTRLTVV.